This T cell receptor (beta chain) was observed in a study of blood T cells in healthy people across ages. PCR was performed a second time for about 6 to 11 cycles using a sample-barcoded 5' primer and a J-beta primer mix. A 12-random-nucleotide template-switch adaptor tagged each cDNA molecule. Each CDR3 protein gets one entry after TCRdb re-called the 5' RACE reads with MiXCR. The sample holds under 800,000 distinct CDR3 sequences, approximately 21% seen once. This clonotype was detected a few times. This CDR3 spans 16 amino acids. Germline V gene lookup returns CDR1 SGHVS and CDR2 FNYEAQ. V shed 5 bases, J shed 8 bases, and the junction held 9 bases outside the gene matches.

This receptor was identified in a man in his 70s in good health. The chain recombines TRBV7-6 with TRBJ1-4; 12 bases agree with TRBD1. Sequenced input: blood. The CDR3 loop is CASSAGTGGGLEKLFF. The CDR3 nucleotides read TGTGCCAGCAGCGCTGGGACAGGGGGCGGATTAGAAAAACTGTTTTTT.